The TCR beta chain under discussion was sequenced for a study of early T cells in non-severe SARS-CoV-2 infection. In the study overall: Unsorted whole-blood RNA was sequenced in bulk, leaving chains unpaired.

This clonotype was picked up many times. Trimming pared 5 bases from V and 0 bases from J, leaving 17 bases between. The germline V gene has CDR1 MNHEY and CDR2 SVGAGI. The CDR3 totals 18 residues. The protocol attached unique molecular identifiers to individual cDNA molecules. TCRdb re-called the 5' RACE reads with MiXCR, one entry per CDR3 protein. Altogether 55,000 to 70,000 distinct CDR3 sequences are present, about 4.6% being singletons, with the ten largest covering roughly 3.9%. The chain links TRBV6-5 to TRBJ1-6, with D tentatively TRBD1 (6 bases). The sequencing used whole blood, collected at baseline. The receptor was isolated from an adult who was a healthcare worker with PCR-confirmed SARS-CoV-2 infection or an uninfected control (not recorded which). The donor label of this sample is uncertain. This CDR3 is CASSHHSPDSSYNSPLHF. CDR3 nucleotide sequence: TGTGCCAGCAGTCACCATTCCCCGGACAGCTCCTATAATTCACCCCTCCACTTT.